This TCR beta chain was retrieved from a study of blood T cell repertoires in COVID-19. As handled by the study authors: By means of reference gene primer amplification, nucleated cell counts were estimated. Some clones are missing from TCRdb's copy, which holds only in-frame ones; the method was immunoSEQ multiplex PCR. V, J and clone size are those of that table, while D and trimming were read from the DNA. The repertoire consists of 350,000 to 450,000 clones, with around nine tenths occurring once and the leading ten covering 2.5% to 3.5%. Germline loops: CDR1 MNHEY, CDR2 SVGAGI. The CDR3 has 13 amino acids. V was pared by 8 bases and J by 3 bases, with 11 bases between.

This receptor was obtained from a human donor in a cohort sampled during active COVID-19. Sequenced sample: peripheral blood. The chain carries TRBV6-5 and TRBJ1-5; D is undetermined. In DNA form, the CDR3 reads TGTGCCAGCGCACTGCAGGCCAATCAGCCCCAGCATTTT. Its translation: CASALQANQPQHF.